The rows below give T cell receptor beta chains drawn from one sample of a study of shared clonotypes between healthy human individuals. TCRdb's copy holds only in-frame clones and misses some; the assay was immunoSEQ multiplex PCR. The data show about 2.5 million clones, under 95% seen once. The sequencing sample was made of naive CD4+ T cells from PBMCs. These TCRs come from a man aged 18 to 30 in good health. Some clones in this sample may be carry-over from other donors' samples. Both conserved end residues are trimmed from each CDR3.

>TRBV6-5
ASRSPRGEQY
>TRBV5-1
ASSLIAGNSYEQY
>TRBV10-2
ASSDLGRGNSPLH
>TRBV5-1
ASSLTGFQPQH
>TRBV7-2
ASRQGAPTSGRLEQY
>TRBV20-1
SSAGNTEAF
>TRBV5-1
ASSLTSGYTGELF
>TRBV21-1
ASNYSNQPQH
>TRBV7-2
ASSLVRGRADTQY
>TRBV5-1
ASSSDGHSYNEQF
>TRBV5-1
ASTESGTEQY
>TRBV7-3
ASSLTGGGPGNTIY
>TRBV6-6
ASSYSAGNTEAF
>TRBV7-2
ASSPRTGIGNEQF
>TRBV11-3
ASSFNSWETQY
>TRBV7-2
ASLRQASGAGYT
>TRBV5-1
ASSPSGTYEQY
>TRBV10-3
AISEPGGVPQH
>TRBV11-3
ASSLGRGLAGATDTQY
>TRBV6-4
ASSGTSGPTEQF
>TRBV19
ASSLNFLAGSYYEQY
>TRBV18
ASSPRDRQRSYEQY
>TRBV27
ASSLSAGINTGELF
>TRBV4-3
ASSQEGGYYEQY
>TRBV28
ASSFRVPRASGRTYYEQY
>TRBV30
AWSPTSNQPQH
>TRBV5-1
ASSLSGSSYEQY
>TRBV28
ASRSTGTAVYGYT
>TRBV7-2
ASSFVRVDEQF
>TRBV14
ASSWGPRLPNTIY
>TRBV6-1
ASSEERRRLNQPQH
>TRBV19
ASSIPPARTDQPQH
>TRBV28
ASSFSLGQGATNEKLF
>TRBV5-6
ASSLWGRPSYEQY
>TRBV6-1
ASSQQGYEQY
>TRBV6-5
ASGSPDTQY
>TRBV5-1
ASSSGQGATGELF
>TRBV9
ASSVEGEGWASYEQY
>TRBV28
ASSWFGELF
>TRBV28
ASSSTGTGNGYT
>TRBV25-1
ASSDLAGQGSEKLF
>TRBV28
ASSLSGGQETQY
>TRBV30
AWRGLAGDTGELF
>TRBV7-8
ASSKGRDWKDGQY
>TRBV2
ATKDGTSGRNEQF
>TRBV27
ASSFMRLDNEQF
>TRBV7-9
ASSLTAGVPEAF
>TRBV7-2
ASSDRTGNQPQH
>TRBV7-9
ASRRVAGQGGDEQF
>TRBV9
ASSVRSGGQETQY